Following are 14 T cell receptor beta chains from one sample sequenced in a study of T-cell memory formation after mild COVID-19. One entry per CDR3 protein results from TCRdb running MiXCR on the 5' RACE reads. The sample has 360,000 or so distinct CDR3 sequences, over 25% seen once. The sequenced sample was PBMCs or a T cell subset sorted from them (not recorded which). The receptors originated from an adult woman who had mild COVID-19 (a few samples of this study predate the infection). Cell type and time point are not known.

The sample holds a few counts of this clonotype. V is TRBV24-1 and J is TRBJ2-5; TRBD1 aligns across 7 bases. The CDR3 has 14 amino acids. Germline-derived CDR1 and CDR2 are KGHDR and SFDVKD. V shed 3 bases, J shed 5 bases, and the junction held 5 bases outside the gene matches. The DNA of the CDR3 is TGTGCCACCAGTGATCGACAGGGATGGGAGACCCAGTACTTC. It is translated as CATSDRQGWETQYF.

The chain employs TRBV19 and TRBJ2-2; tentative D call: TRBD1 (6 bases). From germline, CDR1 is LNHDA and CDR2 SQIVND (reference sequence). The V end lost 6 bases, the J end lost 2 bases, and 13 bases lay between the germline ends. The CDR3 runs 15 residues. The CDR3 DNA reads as TGTGCCAGTAGAGTTACAGGGACCAACACCGGGGAGCTGTTTTTT. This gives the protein CASRVTGTNTGELFF.

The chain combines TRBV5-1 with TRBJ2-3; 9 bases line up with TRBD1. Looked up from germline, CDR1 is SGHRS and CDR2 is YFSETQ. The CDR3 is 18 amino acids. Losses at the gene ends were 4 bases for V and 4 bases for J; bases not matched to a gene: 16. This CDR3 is CASSPPYRGRVSADTQYF. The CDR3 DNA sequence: TGCGCCAGCAGCCCACCATACAGGGGGCGCGTCTCGGCAGATACGCAGTATTTT.

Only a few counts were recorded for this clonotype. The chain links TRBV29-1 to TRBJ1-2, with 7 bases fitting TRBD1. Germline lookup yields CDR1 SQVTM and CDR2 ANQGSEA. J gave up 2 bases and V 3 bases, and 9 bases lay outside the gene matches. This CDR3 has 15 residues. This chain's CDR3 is CSVEGTEGVNYGYTF. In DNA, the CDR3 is TGCAGCGTTGAGGGGACAGAAGGGGTGAACTATGGCTACACCTTC.

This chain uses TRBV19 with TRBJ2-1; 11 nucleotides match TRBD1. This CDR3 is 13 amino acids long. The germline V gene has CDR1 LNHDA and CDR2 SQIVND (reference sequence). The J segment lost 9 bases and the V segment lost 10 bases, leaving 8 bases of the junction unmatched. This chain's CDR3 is CATGQGANIEQFF. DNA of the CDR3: TGTGCCACCGGACAGGGGGCGAATATTGAGCAGTTCTTC. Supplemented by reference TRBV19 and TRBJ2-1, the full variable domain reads DGGITQSPKYLFRKEGQNVTLSCEQNLNHDAMYWYRQDPGQGLRLIYYSQIVNDFQKGDIAEGYSVSREKKESFPLTVTSAQKNPTAFYLCATGQGANIEQFFGPGTRLTVL.

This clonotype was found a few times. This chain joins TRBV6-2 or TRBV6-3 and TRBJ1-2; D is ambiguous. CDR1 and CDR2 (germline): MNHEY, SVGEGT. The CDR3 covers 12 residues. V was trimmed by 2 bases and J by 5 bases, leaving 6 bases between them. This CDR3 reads CASSYGSYGYTF. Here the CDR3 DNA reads TGTGCCAGCAGTTACGGGTCGTATGGCTACACCTTC.

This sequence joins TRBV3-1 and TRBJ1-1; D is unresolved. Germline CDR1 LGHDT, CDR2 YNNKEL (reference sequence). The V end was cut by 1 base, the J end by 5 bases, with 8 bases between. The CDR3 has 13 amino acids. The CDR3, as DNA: TGTGCCAGCAGCCAAGTTGCCAGTACTGAAGCTTTCTTT. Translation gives CASSQVASTEAFF.

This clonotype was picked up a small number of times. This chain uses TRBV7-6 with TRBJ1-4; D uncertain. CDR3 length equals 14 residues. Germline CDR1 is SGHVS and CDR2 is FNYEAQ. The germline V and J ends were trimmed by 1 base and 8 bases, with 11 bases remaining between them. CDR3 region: CASSLGPMEEKLFF. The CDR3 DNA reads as TGTGCCAGCAGCTTAGGCCCCATGGAGGAAAAACTGTTTTTT.

The CDR3 bases are TGTGCCAGCAGTGGCGGGGGTGAGCAGTTCTTC. Its protein product is CASSGGGEQFF. The genes are TRBV25-1 and TRBJ2-1; 7 nucleotides match TRBD2. After removal of 4 bases from V and 9 bases from J, the junction contained 0 bases not matched to a gene. Germline CDR1 is MGHDK and CDR2 is SYGVNS. This CDR3 is 11 amino acids long.

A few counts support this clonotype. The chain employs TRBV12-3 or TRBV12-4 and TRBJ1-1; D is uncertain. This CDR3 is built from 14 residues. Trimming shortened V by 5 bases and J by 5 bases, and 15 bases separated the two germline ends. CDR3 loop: CASSPPTSRTEAFF. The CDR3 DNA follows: TGTGCCAGCAGTCCCCCGACCTCGAGGACTGAAGCTTTCTTT.

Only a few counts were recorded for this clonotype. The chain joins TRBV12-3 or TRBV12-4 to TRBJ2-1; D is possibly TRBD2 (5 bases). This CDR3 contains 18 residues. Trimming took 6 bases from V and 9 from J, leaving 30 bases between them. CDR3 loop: CASSRAETVISLTGEQFF. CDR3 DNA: TGTGCCAGCAGCCGAGCGGAGACGGTGATTTCTCTTACCGGTGAGCAGTTCTTC.

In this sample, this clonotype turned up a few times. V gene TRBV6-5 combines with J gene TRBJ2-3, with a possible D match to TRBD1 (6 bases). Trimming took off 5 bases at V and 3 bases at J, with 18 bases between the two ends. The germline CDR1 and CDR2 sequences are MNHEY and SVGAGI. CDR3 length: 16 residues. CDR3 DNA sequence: TGTGCCAGCAGTACGAGTTTGGCAGGGGCAACAGATACGCAGTATTTT. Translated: CASSTSLAGATDTQYF.

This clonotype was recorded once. As DNA, the CDR3 is TGTGCCAGCAGCCCTTCTGGGCTGGCGGTCCGGGACACTGAAGCTTTCTTT. Encoded protein: CASSPSGLAVRDTEAFF. V usage is TRBV3-1 and J usage is TRBJ1-1; D gene unclear. Germline V gives CDR1 LGHDT, CDR2 YNNKEL (reference sequence). V was shortened by 4 bases and J by 3 bases, with 21 bases between the two germline ends. CDR3 length equals 17 residues.

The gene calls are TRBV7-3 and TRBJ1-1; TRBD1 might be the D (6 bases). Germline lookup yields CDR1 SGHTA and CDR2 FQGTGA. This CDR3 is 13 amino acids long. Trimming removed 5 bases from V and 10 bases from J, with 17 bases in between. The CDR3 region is CASSPGEARGAFF. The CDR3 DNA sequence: TGTGCCAGCAGCCCAGGGGAGGCCCGGGGAGCTTTCTTT. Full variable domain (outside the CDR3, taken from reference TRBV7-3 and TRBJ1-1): GAGVSQTPSNKVTEKGKYVELRCDPISGHTALYWYRQSLGQGPEFLIYFQGTGAADDSGLPNDRFFAVRPEGSVSTLKIQRTERGDSAVYLCASSPGEARGAFFGQGTRLTVV.